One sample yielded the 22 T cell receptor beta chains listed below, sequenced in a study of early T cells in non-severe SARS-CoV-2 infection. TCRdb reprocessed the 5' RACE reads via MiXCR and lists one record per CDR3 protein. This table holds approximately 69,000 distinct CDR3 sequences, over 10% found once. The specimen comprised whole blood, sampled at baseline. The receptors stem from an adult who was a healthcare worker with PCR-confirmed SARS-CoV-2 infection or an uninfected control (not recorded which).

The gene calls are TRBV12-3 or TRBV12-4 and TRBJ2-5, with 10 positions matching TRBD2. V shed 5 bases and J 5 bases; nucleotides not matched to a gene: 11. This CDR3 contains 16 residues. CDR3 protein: CASSPGVAGGFETQYF. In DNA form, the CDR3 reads TGTGCCAGCAGTCCCGGGGTAGCGGGAGGATTCGAGACCCAGTACTTC.

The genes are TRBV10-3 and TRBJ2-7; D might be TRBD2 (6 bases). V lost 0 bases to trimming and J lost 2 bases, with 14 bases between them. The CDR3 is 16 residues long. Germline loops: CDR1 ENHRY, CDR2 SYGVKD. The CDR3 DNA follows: TGTGCCATCAGTGAGTCGAGACGGAGGGAGCCCTACGAGCAGTACTTC. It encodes CAISESRRREPYEQYF.

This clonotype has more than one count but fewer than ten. Written as DNA, the CDR3 is TGTGCCAGCAGTGAACCCTCTGAAGCTTTCTTT. Its translation: CASSEPSEAFF. This chain joins TRBV6-1 and TRBJ1-1, with D uncertain. The V end lost 2 bases, the J end lost 6 bases, and 4 bases lay between the germline ends. The CDR3 is 11 amino acids. From germline, CDR1 is MNHNS and CDR2 SASEGT.

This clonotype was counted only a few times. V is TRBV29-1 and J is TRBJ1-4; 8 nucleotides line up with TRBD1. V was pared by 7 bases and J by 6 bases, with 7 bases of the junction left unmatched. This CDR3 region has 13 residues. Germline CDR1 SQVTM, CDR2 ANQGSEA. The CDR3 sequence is CSGTTGAYEKLFF. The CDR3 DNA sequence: TGCAGCGGAACGACAGGGGCTTATGAAAAACTGTTTTTT.

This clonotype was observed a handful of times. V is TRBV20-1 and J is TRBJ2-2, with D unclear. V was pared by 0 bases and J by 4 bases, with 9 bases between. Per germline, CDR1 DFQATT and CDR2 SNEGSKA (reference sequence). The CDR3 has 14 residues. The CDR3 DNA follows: TGCAGTGCTAGAGATCTTTACGGCACCGGGGAGCTGTTTTTT. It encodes CSARDLYGTGELFF.

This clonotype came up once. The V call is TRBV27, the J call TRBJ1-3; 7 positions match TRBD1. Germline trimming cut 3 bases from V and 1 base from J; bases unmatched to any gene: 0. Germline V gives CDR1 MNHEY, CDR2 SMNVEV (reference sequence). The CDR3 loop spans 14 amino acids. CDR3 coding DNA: TGTGCCAGCAGTTTCAGGGGGTCTGGAAACACCATATATTTT. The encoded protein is CASSFRGSGNTIYF.

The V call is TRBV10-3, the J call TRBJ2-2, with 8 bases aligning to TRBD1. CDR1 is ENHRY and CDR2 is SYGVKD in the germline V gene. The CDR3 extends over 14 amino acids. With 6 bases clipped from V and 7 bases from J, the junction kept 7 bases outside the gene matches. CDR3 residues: CAISKTGESGELFF. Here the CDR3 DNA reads TGTGCCATCAGCAAGACAGGGGAGAGCGGGGAGCTGTTTTTT.

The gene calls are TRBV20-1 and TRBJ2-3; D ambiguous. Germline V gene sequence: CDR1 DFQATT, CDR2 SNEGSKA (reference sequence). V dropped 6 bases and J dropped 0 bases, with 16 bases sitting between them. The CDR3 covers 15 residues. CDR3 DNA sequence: TGCAGTGCAAGTGCCCTGGCGGCTAGCACAGATACGCAGTATTTT. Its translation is CSASALAASTDTQYF.

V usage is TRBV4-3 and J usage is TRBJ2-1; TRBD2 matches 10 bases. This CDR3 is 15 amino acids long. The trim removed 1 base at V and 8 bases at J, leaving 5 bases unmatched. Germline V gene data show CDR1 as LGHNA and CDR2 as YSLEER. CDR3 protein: CASSQASGSSYEQFF. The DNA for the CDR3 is TGCGCCAGCAGCCAAGCTAGCGGGAGTAGCTATGAGCAGTTCTTC.

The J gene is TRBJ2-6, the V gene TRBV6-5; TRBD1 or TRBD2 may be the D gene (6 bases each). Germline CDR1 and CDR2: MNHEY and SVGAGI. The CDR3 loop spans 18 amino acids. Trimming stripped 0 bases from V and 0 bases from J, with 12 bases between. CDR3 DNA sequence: TGTGCCAGCAGTTACTCCCCGGGGGCCTACTCTGGGGCCAACGTCCTGACTTTC. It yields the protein CASSYSPGAYSGANVLTF.

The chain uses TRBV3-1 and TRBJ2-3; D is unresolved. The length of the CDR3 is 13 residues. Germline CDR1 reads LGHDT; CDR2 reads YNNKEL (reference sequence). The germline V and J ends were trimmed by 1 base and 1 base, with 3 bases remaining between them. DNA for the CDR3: TGTGCCAGCAGCCAAGGGGGCACAGATACGCAGTATTTT. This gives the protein CASSQGGTDTQYF.

CDR3 amino acids: CSAKNSGGGYNEQFF. As DNA, the CDR3 is TGCAGTGCTAAAAATAGCGGGGGCGGCTACAATGAGCAGTTCTTC. The J gene is TRBJ2-1, the V gene TRBV20-1; 9 positions agree with TRBD2. Germline-derived CDR1 and CDR2 are DFQATT and SNEGSKA (reference sequence). V dropped 4 bases and J dropped 3; count of bases not matched to a gene: 7. The CDR3 extends over 15 amino acids.

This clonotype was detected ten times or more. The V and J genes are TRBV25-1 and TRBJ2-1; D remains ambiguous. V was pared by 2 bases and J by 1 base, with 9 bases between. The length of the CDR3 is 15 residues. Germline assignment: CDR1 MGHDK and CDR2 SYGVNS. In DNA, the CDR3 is TGTGCCAGCAGTGAACCTAGGTCATCCTACAATGAGCAGTTCTTC. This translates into CASSEPRSSYNEQFF.

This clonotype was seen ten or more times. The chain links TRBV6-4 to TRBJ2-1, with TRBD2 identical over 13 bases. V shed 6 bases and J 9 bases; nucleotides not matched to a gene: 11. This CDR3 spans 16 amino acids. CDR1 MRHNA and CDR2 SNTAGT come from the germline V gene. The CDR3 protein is CASSLRLAGGIAEQFF. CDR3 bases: TGTGCCAGCAGCCTAAGACTAGCGGGAGGCATAGCTGAGCAGTTCTTC.

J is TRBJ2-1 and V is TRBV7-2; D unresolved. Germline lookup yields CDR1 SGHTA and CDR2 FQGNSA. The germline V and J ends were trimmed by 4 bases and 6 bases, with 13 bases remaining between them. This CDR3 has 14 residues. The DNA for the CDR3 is TGTGCCAGCAGCTCGGGCGTAGCCCTCAATGAGCAGTTCTTC. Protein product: CASSSGVALNEQFF.

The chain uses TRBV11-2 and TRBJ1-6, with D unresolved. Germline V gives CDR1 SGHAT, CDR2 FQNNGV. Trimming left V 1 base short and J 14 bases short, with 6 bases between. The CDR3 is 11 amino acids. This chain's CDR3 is CASSLGRTLHF. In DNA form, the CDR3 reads TGTGCCAGCAGCTTAGGCCGTACCCTCCACTTT.

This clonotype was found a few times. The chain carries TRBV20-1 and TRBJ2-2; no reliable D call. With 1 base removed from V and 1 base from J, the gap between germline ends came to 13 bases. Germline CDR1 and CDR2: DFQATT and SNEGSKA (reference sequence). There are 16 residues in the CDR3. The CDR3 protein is CSARVGGRGNTGELFF. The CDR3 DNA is TGCAGTGCTAGAGTCGGTGGGCGCGGGAACACCGGGGAGCTGTTTTTT.

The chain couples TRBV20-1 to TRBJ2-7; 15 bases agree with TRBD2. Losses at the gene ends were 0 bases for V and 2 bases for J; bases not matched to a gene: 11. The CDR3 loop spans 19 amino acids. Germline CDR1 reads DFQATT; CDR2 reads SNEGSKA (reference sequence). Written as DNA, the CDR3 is TGCAGTGCTAGAGATTTGTTGGGACTAGCGGGAGGAAACACCTACGAGCAGTACTTC. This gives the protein CSARDLLGLAGGNTYEQYF.

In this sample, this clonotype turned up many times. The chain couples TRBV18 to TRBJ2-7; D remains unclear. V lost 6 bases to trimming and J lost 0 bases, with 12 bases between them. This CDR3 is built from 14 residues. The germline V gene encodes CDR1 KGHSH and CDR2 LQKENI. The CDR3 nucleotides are TGTGCCAGCTCCCCAGGCTTAGTCTCCTACGAGCAGTACTTC. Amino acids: CASSPGLVSYEQYF. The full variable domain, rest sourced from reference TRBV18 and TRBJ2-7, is NAGVMQNPRHLVRRRGQEARLRCSPMKGHSHVYWYRQLPEEGLKFMVYLQKENIIDESGMPKERFSAEFPKEGPSILRIQQVVRGDSAAYFCASSPGLVSYEQYFGPGTRLTVT.

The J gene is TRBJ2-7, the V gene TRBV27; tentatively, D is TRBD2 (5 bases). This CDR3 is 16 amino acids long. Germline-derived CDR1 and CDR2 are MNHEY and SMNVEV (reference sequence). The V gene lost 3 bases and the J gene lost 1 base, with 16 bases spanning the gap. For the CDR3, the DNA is TGTGCCAGCAGTTTCCGAGGGAGCCTCTTTTCCTACGAGCAGTACTTC. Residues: CASSFRGSLFSYEQYF.

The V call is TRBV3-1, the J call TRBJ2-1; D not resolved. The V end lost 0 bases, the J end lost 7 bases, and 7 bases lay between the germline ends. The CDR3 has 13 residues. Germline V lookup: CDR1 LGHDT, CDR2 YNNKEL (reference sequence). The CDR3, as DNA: TGTGCCAGCAGCCAAGACTTAATAAATGAGCAGTTCTTC. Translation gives CASSQDLINEQFF.

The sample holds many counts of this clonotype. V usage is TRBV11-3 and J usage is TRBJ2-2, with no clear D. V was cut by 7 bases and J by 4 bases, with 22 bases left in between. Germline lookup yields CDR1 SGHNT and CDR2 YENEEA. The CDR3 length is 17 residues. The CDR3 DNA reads TGTGCCAGCATCTCAGGCGCTCGGACCGGTATCACCGGGGAGCTGTTTTTT. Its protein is CASISGARTGITGELFF.